This entry is about one T cell receptor beta chain. Antigen specificity is unknown. This specimen belongs to a study of identifying expanded T cells in peripheral blood. Study-wide points: Variance in clone template counts between approximately two-week samples significantly increased with total template count across all healthy donors. About 1.2 clones differed between technical replicates, versus approximately 17 and 20 over time.

The table came from immunoSEQ multiplex PCR; TCRdb's copy has only in-frame clones and leaves some out. The sample shows 120,000 or so clones, approximately 80% of them seen only once. Trimming cost V 5 bases and J 0 bases, with 13 bases left between them. CDR3 length: 15 residues. Germline assignment: CDR1 SGHTA and CDR2 FQGNSA. Collection occurred without any documented infections or immune events in donors. Sequencing used blood. The chain links TRBV7-2 to TRBJ1-1; a weak D match, TRBD1 (5 bases). The clonotype was recovered from a person aged 18 to 70 in good health. CDR3 nucleotides: TGTGCCAGCAGCCGTCGGTCGGGGGTGAACACTGAAGCTTTCTTT. Translating it yields CASSRRSGVNTEAFF.